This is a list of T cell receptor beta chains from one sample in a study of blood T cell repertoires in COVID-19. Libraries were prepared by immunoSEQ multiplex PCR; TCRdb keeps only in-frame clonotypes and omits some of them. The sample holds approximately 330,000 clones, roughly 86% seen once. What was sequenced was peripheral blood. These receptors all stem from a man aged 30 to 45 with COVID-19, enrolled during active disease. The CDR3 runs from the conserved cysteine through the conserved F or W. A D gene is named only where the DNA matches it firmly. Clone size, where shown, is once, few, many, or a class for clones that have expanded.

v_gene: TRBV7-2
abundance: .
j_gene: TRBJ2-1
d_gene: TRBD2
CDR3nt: TGTGCCAGCAGCCCCGGTGGGGTAGCGGGTTCCTACAATGAGCAGTTCTTC
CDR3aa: CASSPGGVAGSYNEQFF

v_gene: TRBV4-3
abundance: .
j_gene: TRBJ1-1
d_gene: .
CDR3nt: TGCGCCAGCAGCCAAGATGGAGGCAGGGGTCGGGGCGAAGCTTTCTTT
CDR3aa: CASSQDGGRGRGEAFF

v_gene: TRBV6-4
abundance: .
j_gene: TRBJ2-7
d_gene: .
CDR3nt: TGTGCCAGCCACCTCAGTAGGGGGGGCGGAATAATTACCTACGAGCAGTACTTC
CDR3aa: CASHLSRGGGIITYEQYF

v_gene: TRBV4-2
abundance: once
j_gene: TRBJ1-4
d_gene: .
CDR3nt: TGTGCCAGCAGCCAAGGGGGAGGGGCGGATGAAAAACTGTTTTTT
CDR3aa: CASSQGGGADEKLFF

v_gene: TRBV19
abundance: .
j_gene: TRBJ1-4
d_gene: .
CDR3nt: TGTGCCAGTAGTGAAACACCTCAATCAACTAATGAAAAACTGTTTTTT
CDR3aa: CASSETPQSTNEKLFF

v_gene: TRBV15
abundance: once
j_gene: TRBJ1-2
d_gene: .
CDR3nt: TGTGCCACCAGCAGAGAAGGGGGGGACTATGGCTACACCTTC
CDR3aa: CATSREGGDYGYTF

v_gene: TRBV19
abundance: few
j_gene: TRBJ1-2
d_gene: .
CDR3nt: TGTGCCAGTAGTATCTCAGGGGCGGGCTATGGCTACACCTTC
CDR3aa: CASSISGAGYGYTF

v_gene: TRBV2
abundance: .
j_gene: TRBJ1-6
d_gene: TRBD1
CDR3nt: TGTGCCAGCGGGGACAGGGGGGGTAGTTCACCCCTCCACTTT
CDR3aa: CASGDRGGSSPLHF

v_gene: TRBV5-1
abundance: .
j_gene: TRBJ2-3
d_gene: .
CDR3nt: TGCGCCAGCAGCACAACCGTTACGAGAGGGACGCAGTATTTT
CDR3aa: CASSTTVTRGTQYF

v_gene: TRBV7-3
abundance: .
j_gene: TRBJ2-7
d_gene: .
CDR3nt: TGTGCCAGCAGCCCCACGACAGGCTCCTACGAGCAGTACTTC
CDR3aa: CASSPTTGSYEQYF

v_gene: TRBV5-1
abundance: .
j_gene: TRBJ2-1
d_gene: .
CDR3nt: TGCGCCAGCAGCTTGGCCTCCGGGAATGAGCAGTTCTTC
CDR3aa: CASSLASGNEQFF

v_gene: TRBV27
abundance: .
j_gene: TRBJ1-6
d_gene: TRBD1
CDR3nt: TGTGCCAGCAGTCCGGGACAGTATAATTCACCCCTCCACTTT
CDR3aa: CASSPGQYNSPLHF

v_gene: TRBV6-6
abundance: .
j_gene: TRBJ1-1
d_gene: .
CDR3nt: TGTGCCAGCAGTTACTCAAGGGGCGTGAACACTGAAGCTTTCTTT
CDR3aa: CASSYSRGVNTEAFF

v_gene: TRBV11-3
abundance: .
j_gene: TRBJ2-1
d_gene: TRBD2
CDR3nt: TGTGCCAGCAGCGCCCGACTAGCGGGAGACTATGAGCAGTTCTTC
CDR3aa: CASSARLAGDYEQFF

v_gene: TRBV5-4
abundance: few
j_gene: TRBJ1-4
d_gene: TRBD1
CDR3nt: TGTGCCAGCAGCCCGGGACAGGGGATGGCTAATGAAAAACTGTTTTTT
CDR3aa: CASSPGQGMANEKLFF

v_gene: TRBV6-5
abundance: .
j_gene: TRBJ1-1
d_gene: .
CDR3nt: TGTGCCAGCAGGGAGGACGGGAACACTGAAGCTTTCTTT
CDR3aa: CASREDGNTEAFF

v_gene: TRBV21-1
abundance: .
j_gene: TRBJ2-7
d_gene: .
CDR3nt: TGTGCCAGCAGCGGAGGAGGGGACAGGGGACAGAGATCTTCCTACGAGCAGTACTTC
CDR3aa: CASSGGGDRGQRSSYEQYF

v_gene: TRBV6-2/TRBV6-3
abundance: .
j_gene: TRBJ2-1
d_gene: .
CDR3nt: TGTGCCAGCAGTTATTCCCGGAATGAGCAGTTCTTC
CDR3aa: CASSYSRNEQFF

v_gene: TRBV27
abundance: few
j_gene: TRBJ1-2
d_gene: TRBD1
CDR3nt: TGTGCCAGCAATGCCCTGGGACAGGGGGACTATGGCTACACCTTC
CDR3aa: CASNALGQGDYGYTF

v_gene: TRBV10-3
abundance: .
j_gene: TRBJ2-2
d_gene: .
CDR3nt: TGTGCCATCAGTGAGACTGTTAACACCGGGGAGCTGTTTTTT
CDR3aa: CAISETVNTGELFF

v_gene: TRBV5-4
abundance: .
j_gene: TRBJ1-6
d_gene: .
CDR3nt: TGTGCCAGCAGCTTGCAGATTACAGGAGGGTCACCCCTCCACTTT
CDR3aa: CASSLQITGGSPLHF

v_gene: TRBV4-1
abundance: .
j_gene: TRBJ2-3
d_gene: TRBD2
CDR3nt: TGCGCCAGCAGCCAGCGGGGAGGGACTAGCCCGTTACTCGGAACCGATACGCAGTATTTT
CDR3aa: CASSQRGGTSPLLGTDTQYF

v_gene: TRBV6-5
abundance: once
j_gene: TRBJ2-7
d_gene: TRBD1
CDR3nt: TGTGCCAGCAGCCCGGGACAGGTTACTTACGAGCAGTACTTC
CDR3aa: CASSPGQVTYEQYF

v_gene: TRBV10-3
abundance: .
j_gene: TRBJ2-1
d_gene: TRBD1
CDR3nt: TGTGCCATCAGTTCGACAGGGTCCGGCCTTTACAATGAGCAGTTCTTC
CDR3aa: CAISSTGSGLYNEQFF

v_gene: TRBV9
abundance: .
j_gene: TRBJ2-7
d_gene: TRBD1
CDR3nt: TGTGCCAGCAGCCAACCGGACAGGGTACACGAGCAGTACTTC
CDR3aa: CASSQPDRVHEQYF

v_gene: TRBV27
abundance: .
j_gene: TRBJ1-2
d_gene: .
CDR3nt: TGTGCCAGCAGTTTAAGTCGGCAGGGGACCGGCGGCTACACCTTC
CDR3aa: CASSLSRQGTGGYTF

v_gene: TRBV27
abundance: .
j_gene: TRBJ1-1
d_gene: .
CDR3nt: TGTGCCAGCAGTTCCCCCGCGACAATACAAGCTTTCTTT
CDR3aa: CASSSPATIQAFF

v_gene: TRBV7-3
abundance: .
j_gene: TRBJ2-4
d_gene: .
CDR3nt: TGTGCCAGCAGCTGGGGGCCCAAAAACATTCAGTACTTC
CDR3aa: CASSWGPKNIQYF

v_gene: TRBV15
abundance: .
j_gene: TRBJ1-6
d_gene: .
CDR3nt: TGTGCCACCAGCACTCTGATGATGAAGGGAGGAAGTTCACCCCTCCACTTT
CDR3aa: CATSTLMMKGGSSPLHF

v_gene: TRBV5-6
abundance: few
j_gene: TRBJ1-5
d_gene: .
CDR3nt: TGTGCCAGCAGCTTGGCAGGGCCCAATCAGCCCCAGCATTTT
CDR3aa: CASSLAGPNQPQHF

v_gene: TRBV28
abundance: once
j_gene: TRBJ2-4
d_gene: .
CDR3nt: TGTGCCAGCAGTTTTGACAGCCTATACCCCAAAAACATTCAGTACTTC
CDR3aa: CASSFDSLYPKNIQYF

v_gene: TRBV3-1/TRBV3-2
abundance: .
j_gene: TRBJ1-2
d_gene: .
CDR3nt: TGTGCCAGCAGCCAACAGGGGCTCTTTGGCTACACCTTC
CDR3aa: CASSQQGLFGYTF

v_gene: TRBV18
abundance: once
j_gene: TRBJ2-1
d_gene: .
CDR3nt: TGTGCCAGCTCGGCCGACAGGACCAATGAGCAGTTCTTC
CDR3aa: CASSADRTNEQFF

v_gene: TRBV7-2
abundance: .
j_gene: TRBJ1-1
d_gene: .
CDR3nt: TGTGCCAGCAGCCGCCAACAGGTGATTAACACTGAAGCTTTCTTT
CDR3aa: CASSRQQVINTEAFF